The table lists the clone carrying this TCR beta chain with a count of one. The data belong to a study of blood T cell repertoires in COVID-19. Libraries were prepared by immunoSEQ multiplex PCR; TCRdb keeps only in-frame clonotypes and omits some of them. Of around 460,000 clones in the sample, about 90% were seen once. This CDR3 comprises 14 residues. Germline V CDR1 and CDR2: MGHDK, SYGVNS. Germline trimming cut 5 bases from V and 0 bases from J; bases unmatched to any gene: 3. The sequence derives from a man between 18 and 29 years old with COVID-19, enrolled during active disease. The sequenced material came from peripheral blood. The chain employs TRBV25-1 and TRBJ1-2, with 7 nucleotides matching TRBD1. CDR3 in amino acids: CASSTGTANYGYTF. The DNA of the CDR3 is TGTGCCAGCAGTACCGGGACAGCTAACTATGGCTACACCTTC.